This is a list of T cell receptor beta chains from one sample in a study of early stage breast cancer tumors. Profiling relied on immunoSEQ multiplex PCR, and the TCRdb table lists in-frame clones only, not all of them. The data contain some 24,000 clones, about 70% of them singletons. Sample: breast tumor tissue. The source is a person in their sixties with breast cancer. Each CDR3 is given with its conserved first and last residue. A D gene is named only where the DNA matches it firmly. Where a row states a size, it is once, few, many or the class of an expanded clone; other rows omit it.

V	J	length	D	size	CDR3	DNA
TRBV4-3	TRBJ2-7	17	TRBD2	medium-sized	CASSGWAGTSATYEQYF	TGCGCCAGCAGCGGGTGGGCCGGGACTAGCGCGACCTACGAGCAGTACTTC
TRBV6-1	TRBJ2-7	15	TRBD2	NA	CASSAGLAPHYEQYF	TGTGCCAGCAGTGCGGGACTAGCTCCCCACTACGAGCAGTACTTC
TRBV11-2	TRBJ2-7	15	TRBD1	NA	CASSSRDRASYEQYF	TGTGCCAGCAGCTCAAGGGACAGAGCTTCCTACGAGCAGTACTTC
TRBV2	TRBJ2-7	12	NA	NA	CASRDGEDEQYF	TGTGCCAGCCGGGACGGGGAGGACGAGCAGTACTTC
TRBV15	TRBJ1-4	15	TRBD1	NA	CATSRVGQGFEKLFF	TGTGCCACCAGCAGAGTAGGACAGGGTTTTGAAAAACTGTTTTTT
TRBV5-4	TRBJ1-1	13	NA	once	CASSFTGWGEAFF	TGTGCCAGCAGCTTTACAGGGTGGGGAGAGGCTTTCTTT
TRBV29-1	TRBJ2-2	13	NA	few	CSVEAGYTGELFF	TGCAGCGTTGAAGCGGGGTACACCGGGGAGCTGTTTTTT
TRBV5-4	TRBJ2-3	16	TRBD2	once	CASSLARLAEADTQYF	TGTGCCAGCAGCTTGGCCAGACTAGCGGAGGCGGATACGCAGTATTTT
TRBV10-3	TRBJ2-7	14	NA	NA	CAIKGVVDSYEQYF	TGTGCCATCAAGGGGGTTGTGGACTCCTACGAGCAGTACTTC
TRBV6-1	TRBJ2-3	15	NA	NA	CASSEGERGTDTQYF	TGTGCCAGCAGTGAAGGTGAGCGGGGCACAGATACGCAGTATTTT
TRBV4-2	TRBJ1-1	15	TRBD1	NA	CASSQEGTGDTEAFF	TGTGCCAGCAGCCAAGAAGGGACAGGGGACACTGAAGCTTTCTTT
TRBV4-3	TRBJ2-6	15	NA	NA	CASSQERSGANVLTF	TGCGCCAGCAGCCAAGAAAGGAGTGGGGCCAACGTCCTGACTTTC
TRBV30	TRBJ1-2	12	NA	NA	CAWSLRKQLYTF	TGTGCCTGGAGTCTCCGTAAACAGCTCTACACCTTC
TRBV6-5	TRBJ2-7	11	NA	medium-sized	CASSYFYEQYF	TGTGCCAGCAGTTACTTTTATGAGCAGTACTTC
TRBV5-8	TRBJ2-7	15	NA	NA	CASSFWGEAAYEQYF	TGTGCCAGCAGCTTCTGGGGGGAGGCCGCCTACGAGCAGTACTTC
TRBV30	TRBJ2-1	12	TRBD2	NA	CASSGRAHEQFF	TGTGCCAGTAGCGGGAGGGCCCATGAGCAGTTCTTC
TRBV19	TRBJ1-3	15	NA	NA	CASSIDRWSGNTIYF	TGTGCCAGTAGTATCGACAGGTGGTCTGGAAACACCATATATTTT
TRBV29-1	TRBJ2-6	14	TRBD1	medium-sized	CSVGQGDGANVLTF	TGCAGCGTTGGACAGGGGGATGGGGCCAACGTCCTGACTTTC
TRBV5-6	TRBJ1-1	12	NA	NA	CASSLQAGEAFF	TGTGCCAGCAGCTTGCAGGCGGGAGAAGCTTTCTTT
TRBV18	TRBJ2-7	14	NA	NA	CASSPGMRSYEQYF	TGTGCCAGCTCACCAGGAATGCGGTCCTACGAGCAGTACTTC
TRBV19	TRBJ1-2	12	TRBD1	NA	CASRGQEYGYTF	TGTGCCAGTAGGGGACAGGAGTATGGCTACACCTTC
TRBV4-3	TRBJ2-5	15	TRBD2	NA	CASSQDLAGGETQYF	TGCGCCAGCAGCCAGGACCTAGCGGGAGGAGAGACCCAGTACTTC
TRBV5-1	TRBJ2-5	14	TRBD1	few	CASSFQGAEETQYF	TGCGCCAGCAGCTTTCAGGGGGCGGAAGAGACCCAGTACTTC
TRBV29-1	TRBJ2-2	14	NA	NA	CSVEKAGNTGELFF	TGCAGCGTTGAGAAAGCGGGTAACACCGGGGAGCTGTTTTTT
TRBV2	TRBJ2-7	13	NA	medium-sized	CAATGLDSYEQYF	TGTGCCGCTACGGGACTTGACTCCTACGAGCAGTACTTC
TRBV11-3	TRBJ2-5	16	TRBD1	NA	CASSLGGTVPQETQYF	TGTGCCAGCAGCTTAGGGGGGACAGTTCCTCAAGAGACCCAGTACTTC
TRBV5-1	TRBJ2-3	15	NA	once	CASSSRGAGTDTQYF	TGCGCCAGCAGCTCACGGGGGGCAGGGACAGATACGCAGTATTTT
TRBV28	TRBJ1-2	14	NA	NA	CASSPAAGVYGYTF	TGTGCCAGCAGTCCGGCGGCGGGGGTCTATGGCTACACCTTC
TRBV19	TRBJ2-1	15	NA	NA	CASTPTGQGLNEQFF	TGTGCCAGTACTCCTACTGGGCAGGGATTGAATGAGCAGTTCTTC
TRBV28	TRBJ1-5	16	NA	once	CASTLSTGISNQPQHF	TGTGCCAGCACCCTCTCCACAGGGATAAGCAATCAGCCCCAGCATTTT
TRBV7-2	TRBJ2-1	15	TRBD2	NA	CASSLSGRAYNEQFF	TGTGCCAGCAGCCTTAGCGGGAGGGCCTACAATGAGCAGTTCTTC
TRBV5-3	TRBJ1-5	12	TRBD1	many	CARSRTGQPQHF	TGTGCCAGAAGCCGGACAGGTCAGCCCCAGCATTTT
TRBV28	TRBJ1-1	15	NA	NA	CASSLVGGWGFEAFF	TGTGCCAGCAGTTTAGTCGGGGGTTGGGGCTTTGAAGCTTTCTTT
TRBV6-1	TRBJ2-1	14	TRBD1	NA	CASSEGQGRVEQFF	TGTGCCAGCAGTGAGGGACAGGGACGGGTTGAGCAGTTCTTC
TRBV30	TRBJ2-2	14	TRBD2	once	CAWTPWAGAGELFF	TGTGCCTGGACCCCTTGGGCGGGAGCCGGGGAGCTGTTTTTT
TRBV7-8	TRBJ2-2	14	NA	few	CASTDAGSTGELFF	TGTGCCAGCACCGATGCAGGCTCCACCGGGGAGCTGTTTTTT
TRBV11-2	TRBJ2-5	19	TRBD2	NA	CASSFPTSGRLAGVETQYF	TGTGCCAGCAGCTTCCCAACTAGCGGGAGATTAGCGGGAGTCGAGACCCAGTACTTC
TRBV10-3	TRBJ1-3	17	TRBD1	medium-sized	CAISESRDRESGNTIYF	TGTGCCATCAGTGAGTCCCGGGACAGGGAATCTGGAAACACCATATATTTT
TRBV6-6	TRBJ2-1	16	TRBD2	once	CASSSPGLAGRNEQFF	TGTGCCAGCAGTTCACCAGGACTAGCGGGAAGGAATGAGCAGTTCTTC
TRBV11-3	TRBJ2-7	16	TRBD1	NA	CASSSPDRGSPYEQYF	TGTGCCAGCAGCTCTCCGGACAGGGGAAGCCCCTACGAGCAGTACTTC
TRBV28	TRBJ1-1	14	NA	NA	CASSTDIRRTEAFF	TGTGCCAGCAGTACCGACATTCGCCGTACTGAAGCTTTCTTT
TRBV7-2	TRBJ2-5	14	NA	NA	CASSLGSLRGTQYF	TGTGCCAGCAGCTTAGGGTCTCTTCGGGGGACCCAGTACTTC